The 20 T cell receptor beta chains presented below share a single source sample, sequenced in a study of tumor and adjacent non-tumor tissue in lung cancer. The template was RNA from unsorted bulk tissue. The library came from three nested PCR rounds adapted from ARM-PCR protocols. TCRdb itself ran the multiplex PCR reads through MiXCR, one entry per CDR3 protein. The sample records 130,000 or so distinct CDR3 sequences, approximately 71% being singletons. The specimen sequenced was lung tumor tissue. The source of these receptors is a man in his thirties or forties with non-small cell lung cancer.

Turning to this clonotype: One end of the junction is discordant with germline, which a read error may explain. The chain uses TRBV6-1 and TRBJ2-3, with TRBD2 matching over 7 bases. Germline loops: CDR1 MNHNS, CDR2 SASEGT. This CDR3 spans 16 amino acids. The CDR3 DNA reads TGTGCCAACAGTGACTTGAGCGGGGTTCGCACAGATACGCAGTATTTT. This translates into CANSDLSGVRTDTQYF.

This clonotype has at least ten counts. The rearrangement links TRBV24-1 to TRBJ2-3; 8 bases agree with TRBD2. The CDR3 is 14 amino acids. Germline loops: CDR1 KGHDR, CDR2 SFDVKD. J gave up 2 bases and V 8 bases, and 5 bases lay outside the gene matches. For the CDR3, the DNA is TGTGCCACCAACGGGAGGGATCCCACAGATACGCAGTATTTT. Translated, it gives CATNGRDPTDTQYF.

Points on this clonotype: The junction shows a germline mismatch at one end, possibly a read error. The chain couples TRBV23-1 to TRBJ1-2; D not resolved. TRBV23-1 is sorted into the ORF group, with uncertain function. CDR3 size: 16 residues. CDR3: CVSSRPFVRPNYGYTF. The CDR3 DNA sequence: TGCGTCAGCAGTCGCCCGTTCGTGAGGCCTAACTATGGCTACACCTTC.

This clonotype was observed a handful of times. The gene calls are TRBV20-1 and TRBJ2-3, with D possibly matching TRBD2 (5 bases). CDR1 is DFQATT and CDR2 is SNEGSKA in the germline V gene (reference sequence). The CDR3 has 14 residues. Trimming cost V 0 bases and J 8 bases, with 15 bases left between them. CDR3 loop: CSARDRTVRGTQYF. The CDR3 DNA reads TGCAGTGCTAGAGATCGGACTGTGCGAGGTACGCAGTATTTT.

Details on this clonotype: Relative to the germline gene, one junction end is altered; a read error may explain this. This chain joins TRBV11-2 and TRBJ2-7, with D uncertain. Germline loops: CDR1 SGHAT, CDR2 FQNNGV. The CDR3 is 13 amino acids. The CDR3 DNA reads TGTGTCAGCAGCTGGGTAGCTGCCTACGAGCATTACTTC. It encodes CVSSWVAAYEHYF.

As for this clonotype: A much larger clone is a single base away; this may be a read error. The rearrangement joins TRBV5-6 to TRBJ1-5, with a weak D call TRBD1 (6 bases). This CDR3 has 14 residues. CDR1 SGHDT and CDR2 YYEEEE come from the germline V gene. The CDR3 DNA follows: TGTGCCAGCAGCTGGGGGGGGGACAATAAGCCCCAGCATTTT. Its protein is CASSWGGDNKPQHF.

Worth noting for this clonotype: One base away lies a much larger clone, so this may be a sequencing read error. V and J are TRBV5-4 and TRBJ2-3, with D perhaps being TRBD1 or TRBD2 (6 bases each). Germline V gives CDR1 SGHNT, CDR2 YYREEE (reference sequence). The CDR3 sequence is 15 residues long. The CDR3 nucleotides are TGTGCCAGCAACTTGGAGGGGCTAGGGGGAGATACGCAGTATTTT. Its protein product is CASNLEGLGGDTQYF. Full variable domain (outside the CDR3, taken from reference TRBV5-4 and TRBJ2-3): ETGVTQSPTHLIKTRGQQVTLRCSSQSGHNTVSWYQQALGQGPQFIFQYYREEENGRGNFPPRFSGLQFPNYSSELNVNALELDDSALYLCASNLEGLGGDTQYFGPGTRLTVL.

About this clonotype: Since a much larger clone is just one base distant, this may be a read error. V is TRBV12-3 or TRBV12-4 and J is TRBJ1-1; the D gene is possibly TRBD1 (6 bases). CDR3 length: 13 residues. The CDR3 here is CASRETGNTGAFF. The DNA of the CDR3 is TGTGCCAGCAGGGAAACAGGGAACACTGGAGCTTTCTTT.

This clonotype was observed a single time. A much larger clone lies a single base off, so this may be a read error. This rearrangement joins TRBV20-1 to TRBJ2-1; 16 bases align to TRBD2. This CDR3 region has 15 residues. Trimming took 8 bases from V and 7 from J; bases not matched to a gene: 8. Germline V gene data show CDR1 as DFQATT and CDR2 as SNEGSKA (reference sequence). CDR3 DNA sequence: TGCAGTACTGGGACTAGCGGGAGGGGTTTGAATGAGCAGTTCTTC. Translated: CSTGTSGRGLNEQFF.

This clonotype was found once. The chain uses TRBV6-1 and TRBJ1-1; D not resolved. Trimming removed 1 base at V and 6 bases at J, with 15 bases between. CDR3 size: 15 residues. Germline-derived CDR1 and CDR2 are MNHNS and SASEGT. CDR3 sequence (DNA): TGTGCCAGCAGTGAAGTACCAAATTTTGGGGCTGAAGCTTTCTTT. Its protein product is CASSEVPNFGAEAFF.

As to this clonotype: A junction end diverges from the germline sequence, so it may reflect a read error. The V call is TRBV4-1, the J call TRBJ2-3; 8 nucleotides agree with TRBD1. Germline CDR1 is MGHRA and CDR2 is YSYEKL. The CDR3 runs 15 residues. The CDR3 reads CASSLFRGRVDTQYF. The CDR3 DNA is TGCGCCAGTAGCCTGTTCAGGGGGCGGGTAGATACGCAGTATTTT.

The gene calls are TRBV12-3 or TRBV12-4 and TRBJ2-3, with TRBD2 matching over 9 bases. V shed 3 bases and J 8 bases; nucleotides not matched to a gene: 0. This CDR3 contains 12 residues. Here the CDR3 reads CASSLTSGTQYF. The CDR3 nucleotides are TGTGCCAGCAGTTTGACTAGCGGTACGCAGTATTTT.

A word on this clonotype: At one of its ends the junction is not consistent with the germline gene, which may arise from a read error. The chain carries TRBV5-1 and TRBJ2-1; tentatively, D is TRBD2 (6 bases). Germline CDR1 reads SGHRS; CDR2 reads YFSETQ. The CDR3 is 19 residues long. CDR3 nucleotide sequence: TGCGCCAACAGCTTGGTCGGGACTCGAGGAGGTAGGTCCTACAATGAGCAGTTCTTC. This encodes CANSLVGTRGGRSYNEQFF.

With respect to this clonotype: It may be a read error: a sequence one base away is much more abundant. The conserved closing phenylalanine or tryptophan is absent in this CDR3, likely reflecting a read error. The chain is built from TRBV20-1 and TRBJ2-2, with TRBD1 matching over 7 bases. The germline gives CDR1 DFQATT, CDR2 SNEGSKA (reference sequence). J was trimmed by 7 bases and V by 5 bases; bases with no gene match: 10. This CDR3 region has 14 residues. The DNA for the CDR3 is TGCAGTGCTCCCCGAGGGGGCCGGGGCGGGGAGCTGTTTTCT. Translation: CSAPRGGRGGELFS.

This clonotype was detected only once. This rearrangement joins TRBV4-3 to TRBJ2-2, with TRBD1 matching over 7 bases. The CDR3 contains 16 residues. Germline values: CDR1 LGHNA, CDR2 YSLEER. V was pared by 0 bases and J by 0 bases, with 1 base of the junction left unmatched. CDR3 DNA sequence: TGCGCCAGCAGCCAAGAGACAGGGTCGAACACCGGGGAGCTGTTTTTT. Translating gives CASSQETGSNTGELFF.

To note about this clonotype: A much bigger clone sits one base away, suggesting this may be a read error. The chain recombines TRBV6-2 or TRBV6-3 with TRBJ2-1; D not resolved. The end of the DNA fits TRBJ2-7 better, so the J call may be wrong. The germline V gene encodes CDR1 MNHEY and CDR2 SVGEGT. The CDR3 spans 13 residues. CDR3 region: CASNLVPPNEQYF. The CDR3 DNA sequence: TGTGCCAGCAACCTCGTCCCCCCCAATGAGCAGTACTTC.

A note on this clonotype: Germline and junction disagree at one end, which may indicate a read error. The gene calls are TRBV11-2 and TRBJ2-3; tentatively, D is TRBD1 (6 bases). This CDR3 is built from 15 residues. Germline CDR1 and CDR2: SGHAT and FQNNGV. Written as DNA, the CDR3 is TGTGCCAGCAGCCCCTCCTTGAGTCGGACAGATACGCGGTATTTT. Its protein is CASSPSLSRTDTRYF.

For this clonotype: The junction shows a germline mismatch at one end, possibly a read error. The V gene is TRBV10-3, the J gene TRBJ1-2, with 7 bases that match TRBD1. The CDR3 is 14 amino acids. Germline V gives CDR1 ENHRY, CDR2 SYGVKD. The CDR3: CAISPRDRSFGYTF. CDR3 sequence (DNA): TGTGCCATCAGTCCCCGGGACAGATCCTTCGGCTATACCTTC.

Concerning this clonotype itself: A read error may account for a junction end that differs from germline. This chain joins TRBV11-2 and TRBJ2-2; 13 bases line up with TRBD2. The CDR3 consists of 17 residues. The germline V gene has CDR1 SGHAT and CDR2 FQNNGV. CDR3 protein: CASSSRLAGGNTRELFF. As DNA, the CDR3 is TGTGCCAGCAGTTCCAGACTAGCGGGAGGTAACACCAGGGAGCTGTTTTTT. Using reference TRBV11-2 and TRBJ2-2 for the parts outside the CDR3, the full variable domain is EAGVAQSPRYKIIEKRQSVAFWCNPISGHATLYWYQQILGQGPKLLIQFQNNGVVDDSQLPKDRFSAERLKGVDSTLKIQPAKLEDSAVYLCASSSRLAGGNTRELFFGEGSRLTVL.

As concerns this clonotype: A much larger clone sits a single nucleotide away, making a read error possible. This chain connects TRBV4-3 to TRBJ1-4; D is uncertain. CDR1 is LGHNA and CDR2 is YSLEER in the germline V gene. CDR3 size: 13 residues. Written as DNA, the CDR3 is TGCGCCAGCAGCGCTATTAGTGGTCAAAAACTGGTTTTT. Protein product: CASSAISGQKLVF.